This TCR beta chain is drawn from a study of blood T cell repertoires in COVID-19. On the study more broadly: Collection of acute and convalescent COVID-19 samples took place in the United States, Italy and Spain.

The length of the CDR3 is 16 residues. Germline lookup yields CDR1 MGHRA and CDR2 YSYEKL. J gave up 7 bases and V 4 bases, and 11 bases lay outside the gene matches. Original analysis: For nucleated cells, counts were estimated from reference gene primer amplification. Generated by immunoSEQ multiplex PCR, the TCRdb table keeps only in-frame clones and is missing some. The V and J calls and the clone size are those of that table, but D and trimming were determined from the DNA. The table lists 95,000 to 150,000 clones, roughly 91% of them singletons, with about 1.6% in the top ten. The rearrangement joins TRBV4-1 to TRBJ1-4; 8 positions match TRBD1. This TCR came from a human donor in a cohort sampled during active COVID-19. The material sequenced was peripheral blood. CDR3 protein: CASSPSRSGGFEKLFF. The CDR3 coding sequence is TGCGCCAGCAGCCCCTCTCGCTCAGGGGGCTTTGAAAAACTGTTTTTT.